This is a list of T cell receptor beta chains from one sample in a study of cytomegalovirus exposure and HLA in healthy donors. Using immunoSEQ multiplex PCR, the repertoire was profiled, and TCRdb retains in-frame clones only, with some absent. The table records under 200,000 clones, about 75% of them present only once. The sequenced sample consisted of PBMCs. The source is a male donor in good health and CMV-seropositive. CDR3s include the opening cysteine and the closing phenylalanine or tryptophan. The order of the fields is clone size, V gene, D gene, J gene, CDR3 protein, CDR3 DNA. A D gene is named only where the DNA matches it firmly. Rows may omit the clone size; those that give it use once, few, many or a size class.

abundance: .; v_gene: TRBV5-1; d_gene: TRBD2; j_gene: TRBJ2-3; CDR3aa: CASSFSTGLATDTQYF; CDR3nt: TGCGCCAGCAGCTTTAGTACGGGACTAGCCACAGATACGCAGTATTTT
abundance: once; v_gene: TRBV28; d_gene: TRBD2; j_gene: TRBJ2-1; CDR3aa: CASKAGGLNEQFF; CDR3nt: TGTGCCAGCAAAGCGGGGGGGCTTAATGAGCAGTTCTTC
abundance: .; v_gene: TRBV4-1; d_gene: TRBD1; j_gene: TRBJ2-7; CDR3aa: CASSQVKDRGEQYF; CDR3nt: TGCGCCAGCAGCCAAGTAAAGGACAGGGGCGAGCAGTACTTC
abundance: .; v_gene: TRBV29-1; d_gene: TRBD1; j_gene: TRBJ2-1; CDR3aa: CSEGQGSEAGEQFF; CDR3nt: TGCAGCGAGGGACAGGGTAGCGAAGCGGGGGAGCAGTTCTTC
abundance: .; v_gene: TRBV5-6; d_gene: .; j_gene: TRBJ2-1; CDR3aa: CASSPLGGSEQFF; CDR3nt: TGTGCCAGCAGCCCTCTGGGGGGAAGCGAGCAGTTCTTC
abundance: .; v_gene: TRBV7-2; d_gene: .; j_gene: TRBJ1-2; CDR3aa: CASSPHLGRTVNYGYTF; CDR3nt: TGTGCCAGCAGCCCCCACTTGGGGCGGACGGTTAACTATGGCTACACCTTC
abundance: few; v_gene: TRBV10-1; d_gene: TRBD1; j_gene: TRBJ1-2; CDR3aa: CASRRTGGNGYTF; CDR3nt: TGCGCCAGCAGAAGGACAGGGGGCAATGGCTACACCTTC
abundance: few; v_gene: TRBV4-1; d_gene: TRBD1; j_gene: TRBJ2-7; CDR3aa: CASSQPRDRGHEQYF; CDR3nt: TGCGCCAGCAGCCAACCGCGGGACAGGGGCCACGAGCAGTACTTC
abundance: .; v_gene: TRBV13; d_gene: TRBD1; j_gene: TRBJ2-3; CDR3aa: CASSLPGQPNDTQYF; CDR3nt: TGTGCCAGCAGCTTACCGGGACAGCCGAACGATACGCAGTATTTT
abundance: .; v_gene: TRBV18; d_gene: .; j_gene: TRBJ1-1; CDR3aa: CASSPRAGEAFF; CDR3nt: TGTGCCAGCTCACCACGGGCAGGTGAAGCTTTCTTT
abundance: .; v_gene: TRBV2; d_gene: .; j_gene: TRBJ2-2; CDR3aa: CASNDGIPGTAGRNGELFF; CDR3nt: TGTGCCAGCAACGATGGGATACCGGGGACCGCCGGGAGAAACGGGGAGCTGTTTTTT
abundance: .; v_gene: TRBV19; d_gene: .; j_gene: TRBJ1-5; CDR3aa: CASSILGVSNQPQHF; CDR3nt: TGTGCCAGTAGTATCCTGGGAGTGAGCAATCAGCCCCAGCATTTT
abundance: .; v_gene: TRBV5-1; d_gene: TRBD1; j_gene: TRBJ1-2; CDR3aa: CASSDLRTGYGYTF; CDR3nt: TGCGCCAGCAGCGACCTTCGGACAGGCTATGGCTACACCTTC
abundance: .; v_gene: TRBV7-3; d_gene: TRBD1; j_gene: TRBJ2-3; CDR3aa: CASSLGQGPDTQYF; CDR3nt: TGTGCCAGCAGCTTAGGACAGGGTCCAGATACGCAGTATTTT
abundance: .; v_gene: TRBV5-6; d_gene: TRBD1; j_gene: TRBJ1-1; CDR3aa: CASSFDRVNTEAFF; CDR3nt: TGTGCCAGCAGCTTCGACAGGGTGAACACTGAAGCTTTCTTT
abundance: few; v_gene: TRBV6-5; d_gene: TRBD1; j_gene: TRBJ1-1; CDR3aa: CASSSNRGNTEAFF; CDR3nt: TGTGCCAGCAGTTCTAACAGGGGTAACACTGAAGCTTTCTTT
abundance: .; v_gene: TRBV7-9; d_gene: TRBD1; j_gene: TRBJ1-2; CDR3aa: CASSLGQGRDYGYTF; CDR3nt: TGTGCCAGCAGCTTAGGACAGGGGCGAGACTATGGCTACACCTTC
abundance: .; v_gene: TRBV5-8; d_gene: TRBD2; j_gene: TRBJ2-7; CDR3aa: CASRSPGRGGEQYF; CDR3nt: TGTGCCAGCAGGTCCCCTGGACGGGGGGGGGAGCAGTACTTC
abundance: .; v_gene: TRBV9; d_gene: .; j_gene: TRBJ1-1; CDR3aa: CASSPRSGGRISEAFF; CDR3nt: TGTGCCAGCAGCCCAAGATCGGGGGGACGTATCTCTGAAGCTTTCTTT
abundance: .; v_gene: TRBV6-4; d_gene: .; j_gene: TRBJ1-3; CDR3aa: CATQTRTDFNESNSGNTIYF; CDR3nt: TGTGCCACCCAAACTAGGACAGATTTTAACGAGTCGAACTCTGGAAACACCATATATTTT
abundance: .; v_gene: TRBV27; d_gene: .; j_gene: TRBJ2-7; CDR3aa: CASRLGSYEQYF; CDR3nt: TGTGCCAGCAGACTAGGCTCCTACGAGCAGTACTTC
abundance: few; v_gene: TRBV7-8; d_gene: TRBD1; j_gene: TRBJ2-7; CDR3aa: CASSIPGTAIMEQYF; CDR3nt: TGTGCCAGCAGCATCCCCGGGACAGCCATTATGGAGCAGTACTTC
abundance: few; v_gene: TRBV5-1; d_gene: .; j_gene: TRBJ2-5; CDR3aa: CASSFPGRSQETQYF; CDR3nt: TGCGCCAGCAGCTTTCCAGGGCGAAGCCAAGAGACCCAGTACTTC
abundance: .; v_gene: TRBV9; d_gene: .; j_gene: TRBJ1-2; CDR3aa: CASSAKRGGGYTF; CDR3nt: TGTGCCAGCAGCGCTAAGCGGGGAGGAGGCTACACCTTC
abundance: .; v_gene: TRBV6-6; d_gene: .; j_gene: TRBJ2-1; CDR3aa: CASSNSRGSYNEQFF; CDR3nt: TGTGCCAGCAGTAATTCCCGGGGTTCCTACAATGAGCAGTTCTTC
abundance: once; v_gene: TRBV25-1; d_gene: TRBD1; j_gene: TRBJ2-1; CDR3aa: CASTQGAGTGNNEQFF; CDR3nt: TGTGCCAGCACCCAGGGGGCAGGGACGGGCAACAATGAGCAGTTCTTC
abundance: .; v_gene: TRBV25-1; d_gene: .; j_gene: TRBJ2-1; CDR3aa: CASSRGGSYNEQFF; CDR3nt: TGTGCCAGCAGTAGAGGGGGTTCCTACAATGAGCAGTTCTTC
abundance: .; v_gene: TRBV13; d_gene: .; j_gene: TRBJ2-5; CDR3aa: CASSPYPNERETQYF; CDR3nt: TGTGCCAGCAGCCCATACCCCAATGAGAGAGAGACCCAGTACTTC
abundance: .; v_gene: TRBV9; d_gene: .; j_gene: TRBJ2-1; CDR3aa: CASSPGVTSYNEQFF; CDR3nt: TGTGCCAGCAGCCCCGGGGTTACCTCCTACAATGAGCAGTTCTTC
abundance: .; v_gene: TRBV5-1; d_gene: TRBD1; j_gene: TRBJ1-2; CDR3aa: CASSWGDREEGYTF; CDR3nt: TGCGCCAGCAGCTGGGGGGACAGGGAAGAGGGCTACACCTTC
abundance: .; v_gene: TRBV7-8; d_gene: TRBD1; j_gene: TRBJ2-7; CDR3aa: CASSLGTGALGEQYF; CDR3nt: TGTGCCAGCAGCTTAGGGACAGGGGCCCTAGGCGAGCAGTACTTC
abundance: .; v_gene: TRBV14; d_gene: TRBD1; j_gene: TRBJ1-3; CDR3aa: CASSQVRGPGNTIYF; CDR3nt: TGTGCCAGCAGCCAAGTTAGGGGGCCAGGAAACACCATATATTTT
abundance: .; v_gene: TRBV7-9; d_gene: .; j_gene: TRBJ2-1; CDR3aa: CASQFGRMLDNEQFF; CDR3nt: TGTGCCAGCCAATTTGGGCGCATGTTGGACAATGAGCAGTTCTTC
abundance: .; v_gene: TRBV2; d_gene: .; j_gene: TRBJ1-2; CDR3aa: CASSEATFNYGYTF; CDR3nt: TGTGCCAGCAGTGAAGCGACTTTTAACTATGGCTACACCTTC
abundance: .; v_gene: TRBV6-8; d_gene: TRBD1; j_gene: TRBJ2-1; CDR3aa: CASSHYRGMNTNEQFF; CDR3nt: TGTGCCAGCAGTCACTACAGGGGCATGAACACAAATGAGCAGTTCTTC
abundance: .; v_gene: TRBV5-1; d_gene: .; j_gene: TRBJ1-2; CDR3aa: CASSLEDSNYGYTF; CDR3nt: TGCGCCAGCAGCTTGGAGGACAGTAACTATGGCTACACCTTC
abundance: .; v_gene: TRBV7-9; d_gene: .; j_gene: TRBJ1-1; CDR3aa: CASSSLRGGNTEAFF; CDR3nt: TGTGCCAGCAGCTCTCTAAGGGGAGGGAACACTGAAGCTTTCTTT
abundance: .; v_gene: TRBV30; d_gene: .; j_gene: TRBJ1-4; CDR3aa: CAWSSGYEKLFF; CDR3nt: TGTGCCTGGAGTTCAGGGTACGAAAAACTGTTTTTT
abundance: .; v_gene: TRBV4-2; d_gene: .; j_gene: TRBJ2-1; CDR3aa: CASSRSHKEQFF; CDR3nt: TGTGCCAGCAGCCGAAGTCACAAAGAGCAGTTCTTC
abundance: .; v_gene: TRBV15; d_gene: .; j_gene: TRBJ1-2; CDR3aa: CATSRAGDNYGYTF; CDR3nt: TGTGCCACCAGCAGAGCAGGGGATAACTATGGCTACACCTTC
abundance: .; v_gene: TRBV9; d_gene: .; j_gene: TRBJ2-1; CDR3aa: CASSVRAYNEQFF; CDR3nt: TGTGCCAGCAGCGTACGGGCCTACAATGAGCAGTTCTTC
abundance: .; v_gene: TRBV2; d_gene: .; j_gene: TRBJ1-2; CDR3aa: CASSYDSYGYTF; CDR3nt: TGTGCCAGCAGTTACGACAGCTATGGCTACACCTTC